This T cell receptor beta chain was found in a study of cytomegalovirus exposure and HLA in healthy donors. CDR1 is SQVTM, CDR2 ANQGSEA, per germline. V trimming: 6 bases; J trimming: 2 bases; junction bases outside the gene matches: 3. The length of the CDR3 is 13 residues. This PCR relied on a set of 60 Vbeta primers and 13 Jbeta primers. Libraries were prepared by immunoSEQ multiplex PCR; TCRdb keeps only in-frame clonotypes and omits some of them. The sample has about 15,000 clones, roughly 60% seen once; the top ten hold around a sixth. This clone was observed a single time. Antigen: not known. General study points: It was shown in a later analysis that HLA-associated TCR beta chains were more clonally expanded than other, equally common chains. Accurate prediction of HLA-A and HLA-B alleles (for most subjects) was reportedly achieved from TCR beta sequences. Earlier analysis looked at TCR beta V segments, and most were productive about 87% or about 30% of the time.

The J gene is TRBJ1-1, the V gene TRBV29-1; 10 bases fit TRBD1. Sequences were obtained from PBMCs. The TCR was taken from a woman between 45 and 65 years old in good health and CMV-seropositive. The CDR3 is CSVDRGGNTEAFF. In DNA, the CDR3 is TGCAGCGTGGACAGGGGGGGAAACACTGAAGCTTTCTTT. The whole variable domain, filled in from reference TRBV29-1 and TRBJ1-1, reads SAVISQKPSRDICQRGTSLTIQCQVDSQVTMMFWYRQQPGQSLTLIATANQGSEATYESGFVIDKFPISRPNLTFSTLTVSNMSPEDSSIYLCSVDRGGNTEAFFGQGTRLTVV.